These 27 T cell receptor beta chains came from one sample sequenced in a study of blood T cell repertoires in COVID-19. Libraries were prepared by immunoSEQ multiplex PCR; TCRdb keeps only in-frame clonotypes and omits some of them. The sample lists 150,000 or so clones, 65% to 85% seen once, with 5.8% in the top ten. The material sequenced was PBMCs or T cells enriched from blood (not recorded which). The source is a woman aged 50 to 60 who had been exposed to COVID-19.

CDR3 DNA sequence: TGTGCCAGCAGCCTACTTAGACAGGGTCTAGCCAAAAACATTCAGTACTTC. The encoded protein is CASSLLRQGLAKNIQYF. This chain links TRBV7-2 with TRBJ2-4; 7 bases map to TRBD1. Germline V CDR1 and CDR2: SGHTA, FQGNSA. CDR3 size: 17 residues. J gave up 0 bases and V 5 bases, and 10 bases lay outside the gene matches.

The rearrangement joins TRBV19 to TRBJ1-4; D unresolved. The ends were cut back, 7 bases at V and 1 base at J, with 13 bases in the middle. The CDR3 runs to 15 residues. Germline values: CDR1 LNHDA, CDR2 SQIVND (reference sequence). The CDR3 coding sequence is TGTGCCAGTAATAGACATAAAGGAACTAATGAAAAACTGTTTTTT. It codes for CASNRHKGTNEKLFF. The whole variable domain, remainder taken from reference TRBV19 and TRBJ1-4, is DGGITQSPKYLFRKEGQNVTLSCEQNLNHDAMYWYRQDPGQGLRLIYYSQIVNDFQKGDIAEGYSVSREKKESFPLTVTSAQKNPTAFYLCASNRHKGTNEKLFFGSGTQLSVL.

The chain carries TRBV6-2 or TRBV6-3 and TRBJ2-7; TRBD2 matches 10 bases. This CDR3 comprises 17 residues. Trimming cost V 4 bases and J 0 bases; bases outside gene matches: 9. Germline CDR1 is MNHEY and CDR2 is SVGEGT. In DNA, the CDR3 is TGTGCCAGCAGTTTTGCGATTAGCGGGAGGAGCTCCTACGAGCAGTACTTC. Its protein product is CASSFAISGRSSYEQYF.

This rearrangement joins TRBV29-1 to TRBJ1-4; D ambiguous. Trimming removed 7 bases at V and 7 bases at J, with 10 bases between. Germline V gives CDR1 SQVTM, CDR2 ANQGSEA. The CDR3 covers 11 residues. The CDR3 coding sequence is TGCAGCGGCGCGGTGGCTGAAAAACTGTTTTTT. Protein: CSGAVAEKLFF.

V is TRBV4-3 and J is TRBJ1-4; TRBD1 might be the D (6 bases). CDR3 size: 16 residues. The germline gives CDR1 LGHNA, CDR2 YSLEER. V was clipped by 0 bases and J by 4 bases, with 12 bases between them. The CDR3 nucleotides read TGCGCCAGCAGCCAAGAAGGGGGGGTTGGTAATGAAAAACTGTTTTTT. Translating gives CASSQEGGVGNEKLFF.

This clone occurred a few times. This chain joins TRBV6-5 and TRBJ2-2; the match to TRBD1 covers 7 bases. V lost 6 bases to trimming and J lost 1 base; unmatched junction nucleotides: 5. This CDR3 spans 15 amino acids. CDR1 MNHEY and CDR2 SVGAGI come from the germline V gene. CDR3 nucleotide sequence: TGTGCCAGCAGCCCCGGGACAGTGAACACCGGGGAGCTGTTTTTT. It is translated as CASSPGTVNTGELFF.

J is TRBJ2-1 and V is TRBV6-5; 11 bases line up with TRBD2. V shed 4 bases and J 6 bases; nucleotides not matched to a gene: 5. The germline gives CDR1 MNHEY, CDR2 SVGAGI. There are 15 residues in the CDR3. The DNA for the CDR3 is TGTGCCAGCAGTTTAGCGGGGGGGCCGGCCAATGAGCAGTTCTTC. The encoded protein is CASSLAGGPANEQFF.

This rearrangement joins TRBV5-5 to TRBJ2-7, with 11 positions matching TRBD1. This CDR3 spans 18 amino acids. The germline V gene encodes CDR1 SGHKS and CDR2 YYEKEE (reference sequence). J was trimmed by 0 bases and V by 2 bases; bases with no gene match: 10. CDR3 sequence: CASSFRSGQGAGSYEQYF. As DNA, the CDR3 is TGTGCCAGCAGCTTTCGGTCAGGACAGGGGGCGGGCTCCTACGAGCAGTACTTC.

About this clone: Other nucleotide sequences in the sample specify the same CDR3. For the CDR3, the DNA is TGTGCCACCAGCAGAGACAGGGGCTACGAGCAGTACTTC. As protein: CATSRDRGYEQYF. This chain joins TRBV15 and TRBJ2-7, with D tentatively TRBD1 (6 bases). The CDR3 sequence is 13 residues long. Deletions cut 0 bases from V and 3 bases from J, with 6 bases between. CDR1 and CDR2 (germline): LNHNV, YYDKDF (reference sequence).

V and J are TRBV11-3 and TRBJ2-7, with a possible D match to TRBD1 (6 bases). The V end was cut by 2 bases, the J end by 3 bases, with 11 bases between. The germline V gene has CDR1 SGHNT and CDR2 YENEEA. The CDR3 covers 14 residues. DNA for the CDR3: TGTGCCAGCAGCTTAACGGACAGACTCTACGAGCAGTACTTC. This encodes CASSLTDRLYEQYF.

This clone appeared a single time. The chain couples TRBV28 to TRBJ1-4; possible D gene TRBD1, 6 bases. Germline loops: CDR1 MDHEN, CDR2 SYDVKM. This CDR3 is 13 amino acids long. Trimming shortened V by 7 bases and J by 8 bases, and 14 bases separated the two germline ends. The DNA for the CDR3 is TGTGCCAGCAAGATGGGGGCTTCCGAAAAACTGTTTTTT. Protein: CASKMGASEKLFF.

The V call is TRBV7-2, the J call TRBJ1-2, with D uncertain. V was clipped by 4 bases and J by 6 bases, with 12 bases between them. Germline lookup yields CDR1 SGHTA and CDR2 FQGNSA. The CDR3 length is 13 residues. The CDR3 DNA reads TGTGCCAGCAGCTCATCCCACACAGATGGCTACACCTTC. Amino acid sequence: CASSSSHTDGYTF.

CDR3 sequence (DNA): TGTGCCAGCAGTCAACAGGACAGCTCCTATAATTCACCCCTCCACTTT. It specifies CASSQQDSSYNSPLHF. The rearrangement uses TRBV6-2 or TRBV6-3 and TRBJ1-6; weak D call: TRBD1 (6 bases). Germline CDR1 and CDR2: MNHEY and SVGEGT. Trimming shortened V by 5 bases and J by 0 bases, and 11 bases separated the two germline ends. The CDR3 loop spans 16 amino acids.

The V gene is TRBV14, the J gene TRBJ1-2; TRBD1 aligns across 7 bases. Losses at the gene ends were 3 bases for V and 8 bases for J; bases not matched to a gene: 9. CDR3 length: 14 residues. Germline lookup yields CDR1 SGHDN and CDR2 FVKESK. The CDR3: CASSHQDRREGYTF. DNA for the CDR3: TGTGCCAGCAGCCATCAGGACAGGAGAGAGGGCTACACCTTC.

The V call is TRBV9, the J call TRBJ1-3; D remains ambiguous. The CDR3 loop spans 15 amino acids. V was clipped by 2 bases and J by 0 bases, with 9 bases between them. Germline CDR1 SGDLS, CDR2 YYNGEE. DNA of the CDR3: TGTGCCAGCAGCGTGGAGCCACACTCTGGAAACACCATATATTTT. It translates to CASSVEPHSGNTIYF.

This clone came up a few times. The rearrangement joins TRBV6-6 to TRBJ1-6, with TRBD1 matching over 7 bases. J lost 7 bases, V lost 5 bases, and 11 bases had no gene match. The germline gives CDR1 MNHNY, CDR2 SVGAGI (reference sequence). The CDR3 consists of 16 residues. This CDR3 is CASSPYDRAGNSPLHF. CDR3 DNA sequence: TGTGCCAGCAGTCCTTACGACAGGGCGGGGAATTCACCCCTCCACTTT.

The chain carries TRBV7-8 and TRBJ2-1; D is possibly TRBD1 (6 bases). There are 13 residues in the CDR3. The germline V and J ends were trimmed by 3 bases and 10 bases, with 13 bases remaining between them. Germline CDR1 reads SGHVS; CDR2 reads FQNEAQ. The CDR3 loop reads CASSFLTGYEQFF. Written as DNA, the CDR3 is TGTGCCAGCAGCTTCCTCACAGGGTACGAGCAGTTCTTC.

The genes are TRBV27 and TRBJ2-7; perhaps TRBD1 as D (5 bases). V lost 5 bases, J lost 5 bases, and 28 bases lay in between. There are 18 residues in the CDR3. Looked up from germline, CDR1 is MNHEY and CDR2 is SMNVEV (reference sequence). CDR3 DNA: TGTGCCAGCAGTGACCACAGGTCTCGGCCCCCCCGAAGCGACGAGCAGTACTTC. Translation gives CASSDHRSRPPRSDEQYF.

The rearrangement joins TRBV5-1 to TRBJ1-3; D remains ambiguous. V was trimmed by 0 bases and J by 0 bases, leaving 7 bases between them. Germline V lookup: CDR1 SGHRS, CDR2 YFSETQ. The CDR3 consists of 15 residues. CDR3 residues: CASSLAGDSGNTIYF. CDR3 nucleotide sequence: TGCGCCAGCAGCTTGGCCGGGGACTCTGGAAACACCATATATTTT.

This rearrangement joins TRBV9 to TRBJ1-6; a weak D match, TRBD1 (5 bases). This CDR3 has 14 residues. Deletions cut 3 bases from V and 3 bases from J, with 7 bases between. Germline lookup yields CDR1 SGDLS and CDR2 YYNGEE. The CDR3 DNA is TGTGCCAGCAGCGGCCAGGGCTATAATTCACCCCTCCACTTT. Its translation is CASSGQGYNSPLHF.

The rearrangement links TRBV5-4 to TRBJ1-2; possible D gene TRBD1, 6 bases. The V end was cut by 4 bases, the J end by 4 bases, with 14 bases between. The CDR3 has 14 amino acids. The V gene's germline CDR1 is SGHNT and CDR2 YYREEE (reference sequence). The CDR3 coding sequence is TGTGCCAGCAGCACTACAGGGTTAATCTATGGCTACACCTTC. The encoded protein is CASSTTGLIYGYTF.

The chain employs TRBV27 and TRBJ2-3; 10 nucleotides match TRBD2. V dropped 7 bases and J dropped 0; count of bases not matched to a gene: 4. The CDR3 spans 15 residues. Germline V lookup: CDR1 MNHEY, CDR2 SMNVEV (reference sequence). CDR3 in amino acids: CASTVAGGSTDTQYF. CDR3 sequence (DNA): TGTGCCAGCACCGTAGCGGGGGGCAGCACAGATACGCAGTATTTT.

The chain couples TRBV7-6 to TRBJ2-5, with TRBD1 as a possible D gene (6 bases). The CDR3 has 16 residues. The V gene lost 5 bases and the J gene lost 5 bases, with 21 bases spanning the gap. Germline V CDR1 and CDR2: SGHVS, FNYEAQ. The CDR3 DNA reads as TGTGCCAGCAGCGCCATCGTGGGGGCCGGTGATGAGACCCAGTACTTC. Translation: CASSAIVGAGDETQYF.

The rearrangement links TRBV6-1 to TRBJ1-2, with 7 bases identical to TRBD1. CDR1 and CDR2 (germline): MNHNS, SASEGT. There are 14 residues in the CDR3. Trimming at V came to 0 bases and at J to 7 bases, leaving 5 bases not matched to a gene. The CDR3 is CASSEALGGRGYTF. CDR3 sequence (DNA): TGTGCCAGCAGTGAAGCGTTAGGGGGCCGTGGCTACACCTTC.

This clone has a single count. The J gene is TRBJ2-7, the V gene TRBV27, with 9 bases identical to TRBD2. V was pared by 3 bases and J by 5 bases, with 8 bases of the junction left unmatched. The CDR3 sequence is 15 residues long. Germline CDR1 is MNHEY and CDR2 is SMNVEV (reference sequence). CDR3: CASSFVAGGTDEQYF. Written as DNA, the CDR3 is TGTGCCAGCAGTTTCGTTGCGGGAGGGACGGACGAGCAGTACTTC.

The V and J genes are TRBV2 and TRBJ1-5; TRBD1 matches 8 bases. Germline V gene lookup returns CDR1 SNHLY and CDR2 FYNNEI. V was clipped by 3 bases and J by 8 bases; unmatched bases: 9. The CDR3 is 15 residues long. CDR3 sequence reads: CASSDSDRVTEPQHF. The CDR3 region has the DNA TGTGCCAGCAGTGACTCGGACAGGGTTACAGAGCCCCAGCATTTT. The full variable domain, in which reference TRBV2 and TRBJ1-5 provide the parts outside the CDR3, is EPEVTQTPSHQVTQMGQEVILRCVPISNHLYFYWYRQILGQKVEFLVSFYNNEISEKSEIFDDQFSVERPDGSNFTLKIRSTKLEDSAMYFCASSDSDRVTEPQHFGDGTRLSIL.

The chain is built from TRBV4-3 and TRBJ1-4, with D possibly being TRBD1 (5 bases). Germline V gene data show CDR1 as LGHNA and CDR2 as YSLEER. The CDR3 has 16 residues. V was shortened by 1 base and J by 7 bases, with 16 bases between the two germline ends. The CDR3 DNA reads as TGCGCCAGCAGCCAAGGGGGCTCCAGGGACTTTGAAAAACTGTTTTTT. Translation gives CASSQGGSRDFEKLFF.